This T cell receptor beta chain was retrieved from a study of cytomegalovirus exposure and HLA in healthy donors. CDR1 and CDR2 (germline): ENHRY, SYGVKD. With V trimmed by 9 bases and J by 9 bases, 8 bases remained unmatched. This CDR3 is built from 14 residues. Use of 60 Vbeta and 13 Jbeta primers characterized the PCR. The data were produced by immunoSEQ multiplex PCR, yet TCRdb's version contains in-frame clones alone and is incomplete. This listing includes around 97,000 clones. Specimen: PBMCs. The J gene is TRBJ2-3, the V gene TRBV10-3, with 14 positions matching TRBD2. This TCR came from a man aged 35 to 55 in good health and CMV-seronegative. The CDR3 nucleotides are TGTGCCATGACAAGGGGACTAGCGGGAGACACGCAGTATTTT. This sequence encodes CAMTRGLAGDTQYF.